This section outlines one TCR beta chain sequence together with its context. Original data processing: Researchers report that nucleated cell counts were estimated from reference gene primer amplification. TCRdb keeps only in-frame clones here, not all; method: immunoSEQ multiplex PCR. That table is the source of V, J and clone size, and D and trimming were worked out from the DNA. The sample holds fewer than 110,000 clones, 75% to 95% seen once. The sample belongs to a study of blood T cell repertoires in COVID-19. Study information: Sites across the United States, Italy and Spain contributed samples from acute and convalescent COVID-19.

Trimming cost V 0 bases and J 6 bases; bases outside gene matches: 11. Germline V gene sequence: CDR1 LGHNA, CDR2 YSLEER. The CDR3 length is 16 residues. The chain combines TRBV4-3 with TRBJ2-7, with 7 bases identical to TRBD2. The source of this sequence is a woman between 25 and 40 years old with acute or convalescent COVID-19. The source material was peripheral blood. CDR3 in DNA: TGCGCCAGCAGCCAAGATAGGGAAGCGGGGAGGGTCGAGCAGTACTTC. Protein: CASSQDREAGRVEQYF.